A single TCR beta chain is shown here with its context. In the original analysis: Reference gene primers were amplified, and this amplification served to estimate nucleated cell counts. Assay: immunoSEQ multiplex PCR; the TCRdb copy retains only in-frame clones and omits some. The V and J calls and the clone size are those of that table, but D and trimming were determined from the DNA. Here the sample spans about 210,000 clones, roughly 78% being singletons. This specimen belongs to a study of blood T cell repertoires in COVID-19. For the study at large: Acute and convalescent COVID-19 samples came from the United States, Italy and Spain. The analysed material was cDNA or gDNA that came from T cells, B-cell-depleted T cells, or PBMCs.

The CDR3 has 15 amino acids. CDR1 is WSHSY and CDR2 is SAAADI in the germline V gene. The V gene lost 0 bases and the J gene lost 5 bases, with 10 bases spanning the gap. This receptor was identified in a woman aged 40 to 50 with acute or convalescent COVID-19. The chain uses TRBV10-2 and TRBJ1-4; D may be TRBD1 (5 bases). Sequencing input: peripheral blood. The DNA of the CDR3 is TGCGCCAGCAGTGAGTCGGGGGGAGCGAATGAAAAACTGTTTTTT. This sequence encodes CASSESGGANEKLFF.